This T cell receptor beta chain was sequenced during a study of blood T cell repertoires in COVID-19. At the level of the study: Sites in the United States, Italy and Spain provided acute and convalescent COVID-19 samples.

The CDR3 has 15 residues. Trimming cost V 3 bases and J 0 bases, with 8 bases left between them. Germline CDR1 and CDR2: LNHDA and SQIVND (reference sequence). In the authors' methods: Nucleated cell number was recorded as an estimate derived from reference gene primer amplification. Method: immunoSEQ multiplex PCR; TCRdb's copy keeps in-frame clones and lacks some. The V and J calls and the clone size are those of that table, but D and trimming were determined from the DNA. Of 150,000 to 200,000 clones listed, almost 80% are singletons. This TCR was sampled from a man aged 55 to 70 with active or convalescent COVID-19. Material: peripheral blood. This chain joins TRBV19 and TRBJ2-2, with a possible D match to TRBD1 (5 bases). Here the CDR3 reads CASSIWGTNTGELFF. The CDR3 DNA reads TGTGCCAGTAGTATTTGGGGCACGAACACCGGGGAGCTGTTTTTT.